One sample yielded the 11 T cell receptor beta chains listed below, sequenced in a study of siplizumab effects on memory and regulatory T cells. TCRdb's table, derived via immunoSEQ multiplex PCR, lists solely in-frame clones and lacks some. The sample lists approximately 92,000 clones; over 90% were seen once. Source material: non-Treg CD4+ T cells sorted from blood. The source of these receptors is a human donor in good health.

The chain joins TRBV5-5 to TRBJ1-1; D is ambiguous. Germline lookup yields CDR1 SGHKS and CDR2 YYEKEE (reference sequence). With 2 bases removed from V and 3 bases from J, the gap between germline ends came to 2 bases. This CDR3 is built from 11 residues. CDR3 sequence reads: CASSLDTEAFF. DNA for the CDR3: TGTGCCAGCAGCTTAGACACTGAAGCTTTCTTT.

The chain recombines TRBV9 with TRBJ1-5; 9 bases fit TRBD1. Germline lookup yields CDR1 SGDLS and CDR2 YYNGEE. V was pared by 0 bases and J by 2 bases, with 0 bases of the junction left unmatched. The CDR3 contains 15 residues. The CDR3 sequence is CASSVGTGGNQPQHF. The CDR3 DNA sequence: TGTGCCAGCAGCGTAGGGACAGGGGGCAATCAGCCCCAGCATTTT.

The chain has TRBV7-9 and TRBJ1-1; possible D gene TRBD1, 6 bases. Germline-derived CDR1 and CDR2 are SEHNR and FQNEAQ (reference sequence). The ends were cut back, 5 bases at V and 0 bases at J, with 13 bases in the middle. The CDR3 length is 15 residues. CDR3 sequence reads: CASSVRQAMNTEAFF. CDR3 DNA: TGTGCCAGCAGCGTGAGACAGGCCATGAACACTGAAGCTTTCTTT. The full variable domain, with the rest looked up from reference TRBV7-9 and TRBJ1-1, is DTGVSQNPRHKITKRGQNVTFRCDPISEHNRLYWYRQTLGQGPEFLTYFQNEAQLEKSRLLSDRFSAERPKGSFSTLEIQRTEQGDSAMYLCASSVRQAMNTEAFFGQGTRLTVV.

This clone occurred once. The CDR3 protein is CASSIGTDTGELFF. The CDR3 region has the DNA TGTGCCAGTAGTATCGGGACAGACACCGGGGAGCTGTTTTTT. The chain recombines TRBV19 with TRBJ2-2; 7 bases match TRBD1. Trimming at V came to 3 bases and at J to 3 bases, leaving 1 base not matched to a gene. The germline V gene has CDR1 LNHDA and CDR2 SQIVND (reference sequence). The CDR3 has 14 residues.

The V call is TRBV6-6, the J call TRBJ2-7, with D unclear. Germline V gene lookup returns CDR1 MNHNY and CDR2 SVGAGI (reference sequence). With 5 bases removed from V and 4 bases from J, the gap between germline ends came to 6 bases. CDR3 length: 11 amino acids. This CDR3 reads CASSAWYEQYF. DNA for the CDR3: TGTGCCAGCAGTGCTTGGTACGAGCAGTACTTC.

The chain couples TRBV11-2 to TRBJ2-3; D perhaps matches TRBD2 (5 bases). V gave up 6 bases and J gave up 2 bases, with 18 bases separating them. CDR1 and CDR2 from the germline V gene are SGHAT and FQNNGV. This CDR3 comprises 16 residues. CDR3 in amino acids: CASSINPGTLTDTQYF. DNA of the CDR3: TGTGCCAGCAGTATTAACCCGGGAACTCTCACAGATACGCAGTATTTT.

This chain connects TRBV6-5 to TRBJ1-1; D unclear. Germline CDR1 and CDR2: MNHEY and SVGAGI. This CDR3 is 13 amino acids long. Trimming pared 0 bases from V and 1 base from J, leaving 3 bases between. The CDR3: CASSYSENTEAFF. CDR3 DNA sequence: TGTGCCAGCAGTTACTCAGAGAACACTGAAGCTTTCTTT.

The V call is TRBV29-1, the J call TRBJ1-6, with D tentatively TRBD1 (5 bases). The CDR3 runs 13 residues. V dropped 3 bases and J dropped 5 bases, with 8 bases sitting between them. Germline CDR1 SQVTM, CDR2 ANQGSEA. This chain's CDR3 is CSVETADNSPLHF. The CDR3 coding sequence is TGCAGCGTTGAGACAGCAGATAATTCACCCCTCCACTTT.

The chain couples TRBV6-5 to TRBJ2-2; 7 positions agree with TRBD1. V was clipped by 0 bases and J by 5 bases; unmatched bases: 3. Germline loops: CDR1 MNHEY, CDR2 SVGAGI. The length of the CDR3 is 15 residues. The CDR3 coding sequence is TGTGCCAGCAGTTACTCGGGACAGTTGACCGGGGAGCTGTTTTTT. This sequence encodes CASSYSGQLTGELFF.

This rearrangement joins TRBV28 to TRBJ2-1, with unresolved D. Germline V CDR1 and CDR2: MDHEN, SYDVKM. V dropped 3 bases and J dropped 5 bases, with 17 bases sitting between them. The CDR3 runs 16 residues. CDR3 DNA sequence: TGTGCCAGCAGTTTCTCAGTTAGCTTTTACAACAATGAGCAGTTCTTC. This gives the protein CASSFSVSFYNNEQFF.

The chain has TRBV7-8 and TRBJ2-7; no reliable D call. CDR1 and CDR2 (germline): SGHVS, FQNEAQ. The CDR3 totals 13 residues. Trimming cost V 0 bases and J 4 bases, with 7 bases left between them. In nucleotides, the CDR3 is TGTGCCAGCAGCTTAGCAAGGGAATACGAGCAGTACTTC. As protein: CASSLAREYEQYF. The whole variable domain, filled in from reference TRBV7-8 and TRBJ2-7, reads GAGVSQSPRYKVAKRGQDVALRCDPISGHVSLFWYQQALGQGPEFLTYFQNEAQLDKSGLPSDRFFAERPEGSVSTLKIQRTQQEDSAVYLCASSLAREYEQYFGPGTRLTVT.